This T cell receptor (beta chain) was identified in a study of blood T cell repertoires in COVID-19. On the study more broadly: Spain, Italy and the United States supplied samples that represented acute and convalescent COVID-19. In each case, the material was cDNA or gDNA derived from T cells, B-cell-depleted T cells, or PBMCs.

Authors' data handling: Reference gene primers were amplified, and this amplification served to estimate nucleated cell counts. Some clones are missing from TCRdb's copy, which holds only in-frame ones; the method was immunoSEQ multiplex PCR. That table gives V, J and clone size, and the DNA gave D and trimming. The sample has over 120,000 clones; 88% are singletons. The CDR3 runs to 13 residues. Trimming shortened V by 5 bases and J by 3 bases, and 10 bases separated the two germline ends. The material sequenced was peripheral blood. The receptor's source is a man aged 65-85 years with acute or convalescent COVID-19. The chain carries TRBV12-3 or TRBV12-4 and TRBJ1-1; D is perhaps TRBD1 (6 bases). Here the CDR3 DNA reads TGTGCCAGCAGTCAGGGGTCGTACACTGAAGCTTTCTTT. Amino acid sequence: CASSQGSYTEAFF.